Listed here are 24 T cell receptor beta chains from one sample, sequenced in a study of blood T cell repertoires in COVID-19. Here immunoSEQ multiplex PCR was the method, and the copy in TCRdb shows in-frame clones only, minus some. The sample consists of 150,000 to 200,000 clones, roughly 88% of them appearing once. Material for sequencing was peripheral blood. The receptors here all came from a woman older than 75 with acute or convalescent COVID-19.

Only one count was recorded for this clone. The chain has TRBV4-3 and TRBJ1-2; TRBD1 agrees at 8 bases. The germline gives CDR1 LGHNA, CDR2 YSLEER. The CDR3 loop spans 16 amino acids. With 4 bases clipped from V and 6 bases from J, the junction kept 13 bases outside the gene matches. The CDR3 region has the DNA TGCGCCAGCAGCCGAAAATTTTCCTTGGGACAGGATGGCTACACCTTC. Residues: CASSRKFSLGQDGYTF.

The V call is TRBV19, the J call TRBJ2-7; TRBD1 matches at 8 bases. The CDR3 totals 15 residues. The V and J ends lost 6 bases and 0 bases, in that order; junction bases with no gene match: 7. Germline V gives CDR1 LNHDA, CDR2 SQIVND (reference sequence). This CDR3 is CASRSTGADSYEQYF. DNA of the CDR3: TGTGCCAGTAGGTCGACAGGGGCCGACTCCTACGAGCAGTACTTC.

This clone was seen more than once but under ten times. The chain uses TRBV7-3 and TRBJ1-1; D uncertain. V was pared by 4 bases and J by 3 bases, with 12 bases between. Germline loops: CDR1 SGHTA, CDR2 FQGTGA. The CDR3 sequence is 14 residues long. DNA for the CDR3: TGTGCCAGCAGCTCCCTCGGGGAAGACACTGAAGCTTTCTTT. This codes for CASSSLGEDTEAFF. Full variable domain (rest looked up from reference TRBV7-3 and TRBJ1-1): GAGVSQTPSNKVTEKGKYVELRCDPISGHTALYWYRQSLGQGPEFLIYFQGTGAADDSGLPNDRFFAVRPEGSVSTLKIQRTERGDSAVYLCASSSLGEDTEAFFGQGTRLTVV.

The rearrangement uses TRBV5-5 and TRBJ2-7; 8 nucleotides align to TRBD1. Germline lookup yields CDR1 SGHKS and CDR2 YYEKEE (reference sequence). CDR3 length: 14 amino acids. The V and J ends lost 4 bases and 5 bases, in that order; junction bases with no gene match: 8. CDR3 sequence: CASSQRQGWDEQYF. For the CDR3, the DNA is TGTGCCAGCAGCCAACGACAGGGGTGGGACGAGCAGTACTTC.

The rearrangement uses TRBV2 and TRBJ2-3, with TRBD2 matching over 7 bases. V was pared by 6 bases and J by 0 bases, with 3 bases of the junction left unmatched. This CDR3 contains 14 residues. Per the germline V gene, CDR1 is SNHLY and CDR2 is FYNNEI. CDR3 sequence reads: CASRSGESTDTQYF. Here the CDR3 DNA reads TGTGCCAGCAGGAGCGGGGAAAGCACAGATACGCAGTATTTT.

The rearrangement joins TRBV5-6 to TRBJ1-6; possible D gene TRBD1, 6 bases. V was clipped by 2 bases and J by 5 bases, with 11 bases between them. The germline V gene has CDR1 SGHDT and CDR2 YYEEEE. CDR3 size: 15 residues. The DNA of the CDR3 is TGTGCCAGCAGCTTCTGGCGACAGGATAATTCACCCCTCCACTTT. Protein sequence: CASSFWRQDNSPLHF.

CDR3 coding DNA: TGTGCCAGCAGCTTCCCCCGTCGGGATGGCTACACCTTC. It codes for CASSFPRRDGYTF. The chain is built from TRBV5-4 and TRBJ1-2; D call uncertain. CDR1 SGHNT and CDR2 YYREEE come from the germline V gene (reference sequence). This CDR3 has 13 amino acids. Deletions cut 2 bases from V and 6 bases from J, with 11 bases between.

A note on this clone: Other DNA sequences of this sample code for an identical CDR3. The rearrangement links TRBV11-2 to TRBJ2-7; 7 bases are a match to TRBD2. Losses at the gene ends were 1 base for V and 4 bases for J; bases not matched to a gene: 7. This CDR3 spans 15 amino acids. Germline loops: CDR1 SGHAT, CDR2 FQNNGV. Written as DNA, the CDR3 is TGTGCCAGCAGCTTAGGAGGGAGCGGGAATTACGAGCAGTACTTC. Residues: CASSLGGSGNYEQYF. Together with reference TRBV11-2 and TRBJ2-7, the CDR3 gives the full variable domain: EAGVAQSPRYKIIEKRQSVAFWCNPISGHATLYWYQQILGQGPKLLIQFQNNGVVDDSQLPKDRFSAERLKGVDSTLKIQPAKLEDSAVYLCASSLGGSGNYEQYFGPGTRLTVT.

The chain joins TRBV7-8 to TRBJ1-6; D may be TRBD1 (5 bases). V lost 6 bases and J lost 3, with 9 bases in between. The CDR3 covers 14 residues. Germline V gene sequence: CDR1 SGHVS, CDR2 FQNEAQ. The CDR3 coding sequence is TGTGCCAGCAGGATACAGGTCTATAATTCACCCCTCCACTTT. The encoded protein is CASRIQVYNSPLHF.

The rearrangement uses TRBV18 and TRBJ1-2; weak D call: TRBD1 (5 bases). Per the germline V gene, CDR1 is KGHSH and CDR2 is LQKENI. Trimming left V 6 bases short and J 7 bases short, with 24 bases between. There are 16 residues in the CDR3. CDR3 sequence: CASSPRDRQIGGGYTF. The CDR3 nucleotides read TGTGCCAGCTCGCCCCGGGATCGCCAGATCGGGGGTGGCTACACCTTC.

This clone was recorded only once. V usage is TRBV19 and J usage is TRBJ1-3; unclear D gene. Trimming pared 7 bases from V and 0 bases from J, leaving 19 bases between. The CDR3 has 17 residues. From germline, CDR1 is LNHDA and CDR2 SQIVND (reference sequence). CDR3 in DNA: TGTGCCAGTACCTCGGTGGCAGAGGCCTTCTCTGGAAACACCATATATTTT. Translated: CASTSVAEAFSGNTIYF.

The rearrangement links TRBV2 to TRBJ2-2, with D perhaps matching TRBD2 (7 bases). From germline, CDR1 is SNHLY and CDR2 FYNNEI. The CDR3 totals 15 residues. Trimming removed 6 bases at V and 7 bases at J, with 18 bases between. The CDR3 bases are TGTGCCAGCAGCTCTGAGGGGGGGCCGGTCGGGGAGCTGTTTTTT. It encodes CASSSEGGPVGELFF. The full variable domain, with the rest looked up from reference TRBV2 and TRBJ2-2, is EPEVTQTPSHQVTQMGQEVILRCVPISNHLYFYWYRQILGQKVEFLVSFYNNEISEKSEIFDDQFSVERPDGSNFTLKIRSTKLEDSAMYFCASSSEGGPVGELFFGEGSRLTVL.

The V and J genes are TRBV5-1 and TRBJ2-1, with a weak D call TRBD2 (5 bases). The V end was cut by 0 bases, the J end by 6 bases, with 16 bases between. Germline assignment: CDR1 SGHRS and CDR2 YFSETQ. The CDR3 totals 16 residues. CDR3 DNA sequence: TGCGCCAGCAGCTTGGCCCCTAGCCCGGTAAGCAATGAGCAGTTCTTC. Amino acid sequence: CASSLAPSPVSNEQFF.

This clone showed up just a few times. This sequence joins TRBV3-1 (or the pseudogene TRBV3-2) and TRBJ2-7; 11 bases agree with TRBD2. The trim removed 3 bases at V and 4 bases at J, leaving 2 bases unmatched. This CDR3 is built from 14 residues. CDR1 LGHDT and CDR2 YNNKEL come from the germline V gene (reference sequence). The CDR3 region has the DNA TGTGCCAGCAGCCAGCTAGCGGGGGGTTACGAGCAGTACTTC. It is translated as CASSQLAGGYEQYF.

This chain connects TRBV27 to TRBJ2-2; D is possibly TRBD1 (6 bases). The V gene lost 4 bases and the J gene lost 7 bases, with 16 bases spanning the gap. CDR3 size: 15 residues. CDR1 is MNHEY and CDR2 is SMNVEV in the germline V gene (reference sequence). CDR3 nucleotide sequence: TGTGCCAGCAGTTCAGGACAGATCCAGGGCGGGGAGCTGTTTTTT. It specifies CASSSGQIQGGELFF.

V usage is TRBV11-2 and J usage is TRBJ2-3, with 7 positions matching TRBD1. This CDR3 is built from 16 residues. V shed 6 bases and J 4 bases; nucleotides not matched to a gene: 13. Germline lookup yields CDR1 SGHAT and CDR2 FQNNGV. The DNA of the CDR3 is TGTGCCAGCAGTTTGGACAGGTCCGTGGGGGCAGATACGCAGTATTTT. The encoded protein is CASSLDRSVGADTQYF. Variable domain in full (rest from reference TRBV11-2 and TRBJ2-3): EAGVAQSPRYKIIEKRQSVAFWCNPISGHATLYWYQQILGQGPKLLIQFQNNGVVDDSQLPKDRFSAERLKGVDSTLKIQPAKLEDSAVYLCASSLDRSVGADTQYFGPGTRLTVL.

This chain joins TRBV23-1 and TRBJ1-1; 9 bases are a match to TRBD1. TRBV23-1 is assigned to the ORF class and has an uncertain function. The CDR3 runs to 17 residues. The V gene end was trimmed by 1 base and the J gene end by 3 bases; junction bases not matched to a gene: 9. In DNA, the CDR3 is TGCGCCAGCAGTCAATGGCTGGGACAGGGAAAGGACACTGAAGCTTTCTTT. It codes for CASSQWLGQGKDTEAFF.

The V and J genes are TRBV18 and TRBJ2-7, with 12 bases lining up with TRBD2. This CDR3 contains 16 residues. With V trimmed by 3 bases and J by 5 bases, 8 bases remained unmatched. Germline loops: CDR1 KGHSH, CDR2 LQKENI. The chain's CDR3 is CASSPVGTSGRDEQYF. The CDR3 DNA follows: TGTGCCAGCTCACCGGTTGGGACTAGCGGGCGGGACGAGCAGTACTTC.

The rearrangement joins TRBV11-2 to TRBJ2-7; 7 bases line up with TRBD2. Trimming at V came to 5 bases and at J to 7 bases, leaving 20 bases not matched to a gene. The CDR3 runs 17 residues. CDR1 is SGHAT and CDR2 is FQNNGV in the germline V gene. CDR3 nucleotide sequence: TGTGCCAGCAGCCCCTTGAGGGGAGCGGGGACGAGATGGGAGCAGTACTTC. Its translation is CASSPLRGAGTRWEQYF.

The rearrangement joins TRBV10-3 to TRBJ1-5; 10 bases fit TRBD1. CDR3 length: 15 residues. V was pared by 3 bases and J by 6 bases, with 5 bases of the junction left unmatched. Looked up from germline, CDR1 is ENHRY and CDR2 is SYGVKD. In nucleotides, the CDR3 is TGTGCCATCAGTGACCGGGACAGGGGTGGTCAGCCCCAGCATTTT. It specifies CAISDRDRGGQPQHF.

This clone was seen repeatedly, ten times or more. The V and J genes are TRBV11-2 and TRBJ2-7; 10 nucleotides match TRBD2. CDR3 length equals 14 residues. The germline V gene encodes CDR1 SGHAT and CDR2 FQNNGV. The V gene end was trimmed by 5 bases and the J gene end by 2 bases; junction bases not matched to a gene: 3. CDR3 sequence (DNA): TGTGCCAGCAGCGCCAGCGGGGGGGCCTACGAGCAGTACTTC. Translation: CASSASGGAYEQYF. Looking up the rest from reference TRBV11-2 and TRBJ2-7 gives the full variable domain: EAGVAQSPRYKIIEKRQSVAFWCNPISGHATLYWYQQILGQGPKLLIQFQNNGVVDDSQLPKDRFSAERLKGVDSTLKIQPAKLEDSAVYLCASSASGGAYEQYFGPGTRLTVT.

This chain joins TRBV3-1 (or the pseudogene TRBV3-2) and TRBJ2-2; 9 positions match TRBD2. Germline CDR1 and CDR2: LGHDT and YNNKEL (reference sequence). After removal of 6 bases from V and 6 bases from J, the junction contained 8 bases not matched to a gene. The CDR3 sequence is 15 residues long. DNA for the CDR3: TGTGCCAGCAGTTCGACTAGCGGTGGTTCCGGGGAGCTGTTTTTT. Its translation is CASSSTSGGSGELFF.

This rearrangement joins TRBV20-1 to TRBJ1-2; 10 positions agree with TRBD1. The CDR3 is made up of 13 amino acids. The V gene's germline CDR1 is DFQATT and CDR2 SNEGSKA (reference sequence). V shed 3 bases, J shed 11 bases, and the junction held 9 bases outside the gene matches. This CDR3 is CSASRDRGTLYTF. CDR3 DNA: TGCAGTGCTAGTAGGGACAGGGGTACCCTATACACCTTC.

This chain links TRBV27 with TRBJ1-6, with unresolved D. The CDR3 covers 14 residues. CDR1 and CDR2 (germline): MNHEY, SMNVEV (reference sequence). Trimming shortened V by 1 base and J by 7 bases, and 8 bases separated the two germline ends. The chain's CDR3 is CASSLLVVNSPLHF. The CDR3 bases are TGTGCCAGCAGTTTATTAGTGGTGAATTCACCCCTCCACTTT.